This TCR beta chain was identified during a study of blood T cell repertoires in COVID-19. For the study at large: Whether acute or convalescent, the COVID-19 samples came from the United States, Italy and Spain. In each case, the material was cDNA or gDNA derived from T cells, B-cell-depleted T cells, or PBMCs.

Authors' processing steps: Amplifying reference gene primers gave estimates of nucleated cell counts. Assay: immunoSEQ multiplex PCR; the TCRdb copy retains only in-frame clones and omits some. The V and J calls and clone size come from that table; D and trimming were worked out from the DNA. This table holds over 350,000 clones, roughly 90% found once. The ends lost 7 bases at V and 3 bases at J; junction bases unmatched: 9. The germline gives CDR1 PRHDT, CDR2 FYEKMQ (reference sequence). The CDR3 covers 14 residues. Specimen: peripheral blood. The V gene is TRBV13, the J gene TRBJ2-7; TRBD2 agrees at 7 bases. The receptor was derived from a woman under 40 with acute or convalescent COVID-19. CDR3 loop: CASNKGGGVYEQYF. CDR3 coding DNA: TGTGCCAGCAACAAGGGTGGGGGGGTCTACGAGCAGTACTTC.